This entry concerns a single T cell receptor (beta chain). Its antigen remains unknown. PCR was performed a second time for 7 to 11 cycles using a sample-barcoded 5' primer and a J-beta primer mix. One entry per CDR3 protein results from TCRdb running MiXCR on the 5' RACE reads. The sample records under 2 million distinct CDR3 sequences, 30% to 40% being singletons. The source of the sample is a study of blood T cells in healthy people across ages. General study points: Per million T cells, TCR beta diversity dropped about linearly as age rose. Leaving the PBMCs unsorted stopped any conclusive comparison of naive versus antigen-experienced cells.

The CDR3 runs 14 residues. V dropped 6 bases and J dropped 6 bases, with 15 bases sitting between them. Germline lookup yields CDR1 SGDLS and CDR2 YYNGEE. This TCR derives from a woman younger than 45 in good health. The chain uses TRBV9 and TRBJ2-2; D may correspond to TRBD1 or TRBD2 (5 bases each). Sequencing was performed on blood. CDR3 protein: CASTTGQGAGELFF. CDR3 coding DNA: TGTGCCAGCACCACTGGGCAGGGAGCCGGGGAGCTGTTTTTT.